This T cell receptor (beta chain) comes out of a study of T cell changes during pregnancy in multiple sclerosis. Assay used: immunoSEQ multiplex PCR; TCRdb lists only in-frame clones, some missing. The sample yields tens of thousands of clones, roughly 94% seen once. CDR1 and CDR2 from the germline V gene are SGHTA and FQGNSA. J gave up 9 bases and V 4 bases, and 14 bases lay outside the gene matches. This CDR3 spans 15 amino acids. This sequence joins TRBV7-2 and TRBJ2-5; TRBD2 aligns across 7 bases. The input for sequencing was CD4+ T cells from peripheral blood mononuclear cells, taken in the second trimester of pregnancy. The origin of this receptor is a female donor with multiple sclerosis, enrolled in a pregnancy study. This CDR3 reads CASSSSLDYGGAQYF. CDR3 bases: TGTGCCAGCAGCTCTAGCCTGGACTATGGGGGGGCCCAGTACTTC.